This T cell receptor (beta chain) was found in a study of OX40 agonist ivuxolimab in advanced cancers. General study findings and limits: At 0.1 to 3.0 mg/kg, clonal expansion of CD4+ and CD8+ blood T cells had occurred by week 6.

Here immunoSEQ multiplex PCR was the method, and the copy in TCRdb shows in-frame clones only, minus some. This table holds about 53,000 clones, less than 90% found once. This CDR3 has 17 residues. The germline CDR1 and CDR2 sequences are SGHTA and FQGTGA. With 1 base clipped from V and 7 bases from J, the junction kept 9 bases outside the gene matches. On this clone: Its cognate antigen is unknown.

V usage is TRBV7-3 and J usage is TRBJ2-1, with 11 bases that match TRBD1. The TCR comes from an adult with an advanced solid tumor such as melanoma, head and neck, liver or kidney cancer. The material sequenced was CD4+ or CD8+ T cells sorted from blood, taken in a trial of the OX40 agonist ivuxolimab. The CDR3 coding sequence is TGTGCCAGCAGCTTAAATTCGGGGACAGGGGGGACGAATGAGCAGTTCTTC. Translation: CASSLNSGTGGTNEQFF.